The TCR beta chain under discussion was sequenced for a study of beta chain features in type 1 diabetes. General observations from the study: Across patients, naive, central memory and Treg TCRB repertoires exhibited apparently greater similarity than was observed across healthy donors. Type 1 diabetes patients had moderately but significantly shorter TCRB CDR3s in all four CD4+ subsets.

cDNA synthesis used the whole RNA isolate, giving expressed TCRB sequences. Produced via immunoSEQ multiplex PCR; TCRdb's table is partial and in-frame only. The sample lists fewer than 110,000 clones; approximately 30% were seen once. Germline assignment: CDR1 SQVTM and CDR2 ANQGSEA. V was cut by 4 bases and J by 2 bases, with 9 bases left in between. CDR3 length: 13 residues. This clone was picked up a small number of times. Its antigen remains unknown. Different DNA sequences within this sample yield the same CDR3. The rearrangement links TRBV29-1 to TRBJ1-3; tentatively, D is TRBD1 (5 bases). This TCR came from a woman aged 18-35 years with type 1 diabetes. Sequencing was carried out using central memory CD4+ T cells from blood. The CDR3 sequence: CSVVSGAGNTIYF. In DNA form, the CDR3 reads TGCAGCGTTGTATCGGGGGCTGGAAACACCATATATTTT.